The T cell receptor (beta chain) described here comes from a study of CD8+ T cells in alopecia areata (dated by TCRdb to between 2018 and 2020). Background for the entire study: Treated patients were enrolled in an open-label pilot trial of oral tofacitinib at 5 to 10 mg twice daily for moderate-to-severe alopecia areata. In humans, TCRbeta sequencing was performed on scalp tissue and on sorted CD4+ and CD8+ peripheral blood T cells from healthy controls and from patients with patchy or totalis/universalis alopecia areata. TCRbeta CDR3 regions were amplified by immunoSEQ multiplex PCR with 35 Vbeta forward and 13 Jbeta reverse primers. Scalp clonality was compared among normal scalp (n=4), patchy alopecia areata scalp (n=8), and alopecia totalis/universalis scalp (n=8). The RNA source kit depended on sample type: the PAXgene miRNA kit for fixed scalp, the miRNeasy kit for PBMCs, and the RNeasy kit for mouse skin. Patients on tofacitinib were biopsied at baseline and after 4 and 24 weeks of treatment, and several of the patients also had a later scalp biopsy. To study T cell clonal expansion in alopecia areata, the researchers applied high-throughput TCRbeta sequencing to both the C3H/HeJ mouse model and human patients. Tofacitinib was administered for 6 to 18 months, and 6 months of follow-up off drug were then conducted to assess delayed response and recurrence. In treated patients, disease severity was measured using the SALT score, which gives the percentage of scalp surface area affected.

The library was built by means of the immunoSEQ multiplex PCR assay. To provide template for TCR sequencing, every sample had RNA extracted and reverse transcribed into cDNA. First-strand cDNA was synthesized using SuperScript III with a 2:1 mix of oligo-dT and random hexamers. A synthetic immune receptor repertoire was used to gauge amplification bias, and whatever bias remained was removed computationally. The study's own analysis went as follows. Raw reads were preprocessed for error removal, and CDR3 was defined according to IMGT conventions as running from the conserved cysteine to phenylalanine. Clonality was computed as 1 minus the Shannon entropy, with the entropy normalized by log2 of the number of productive unique TCRs. Whether scalp clones were CD4 or CD8 was inferred by matching scalp TCRbeta sequences against CD4 and CD8 repertoires sorted from blood. The source is immuneACCESS, and TCRdb retained only in-frame sequences with V and J called. Part of the clones is not carried over; for the studies checked, unresolved V genes explain less than half of this, and the remainder is unexplained. Clonal size and the V and J genes are those of that table, whereas D and trimming came from the DNA. The sample has 140,000 to 150,000 clones on record, roughly 50% of them singletons. The ten largest clones represent more than 15% of the sample.

Note on this clone: The target of this receptor is not known. Per-base quality was not reported, and no clone a single base away is much larger than it.

The time point label here, explained by the study, means: approximately 4 weeks on oral tofacitinib. This specimen's treatment or condition label, per the study, means: oral pan-JAK inhibitor, 5-10 mg twice daily. Lesional scalp punch biopsies and peripheral blood were collected from alopecia areata patients. PBMCs were separated by density centrifugation and stained for CD3, CD4 and CD8, after which CD4+ and CD8+ T cells were sorted on a FACSAria. Broader findings and caveats from the paper: TCR sequences shared between patients were less clear than in mice, possibly partly because of HLA diversity in the patient population. During tofacitinib treatment, many expanded lesional clones remained in scalp and blood, and this persistence may partly explain relapse after treatment is stopped. Because the treated cohort was small and had only one nonresponder, larger studies are needed to examine links between baseline CD8+ expansion and response. Scalp TCR repertoire analysis is complicated because resident alphabeta T cells in normal human skin are also sequenced, whereas mouse skin is dominated by gammadelta T cells. Compared with normal scalp, lesional scalp had higher clonality and more expanded CD8+ clones, particularly in alopecia totalis/universalis, a pattern that suggests antigenic drive. Scalp clonality and the number of expanded CD8+ clones among the top 100 scalp clones were significantly decreased by tofacitinib.

Reading the germline V gene (reference sequence) gives CDR1 GTSNPN and CDR2 SVGIG. The CDR3 holds 15 amino acids from the cysteine to the phenylalanine. The kept DNA is CDR3 alone, 45 bases in frame from the first base. Deletion took 2 bases off V and 4 bases off J, with a span of 15 bases between the germline ends. Sequenced here: CD8+ T cells sorted from blood, sampled at week 4, from a patient treated with tofacitinib. The rearrangement combines TRBV30 with TRBJ1-5; a tentative D match to TRBD1 spans 6 bases. The TCR sequence derives from a human donor with alopecia areata. In nucleotides, the sequence is TGTGCCTGGAGTCGGGGCGCAGGGGCGAATCAGCCCCAGCATTTT. Translated, it gives CAWSRGAGANQPQHF.